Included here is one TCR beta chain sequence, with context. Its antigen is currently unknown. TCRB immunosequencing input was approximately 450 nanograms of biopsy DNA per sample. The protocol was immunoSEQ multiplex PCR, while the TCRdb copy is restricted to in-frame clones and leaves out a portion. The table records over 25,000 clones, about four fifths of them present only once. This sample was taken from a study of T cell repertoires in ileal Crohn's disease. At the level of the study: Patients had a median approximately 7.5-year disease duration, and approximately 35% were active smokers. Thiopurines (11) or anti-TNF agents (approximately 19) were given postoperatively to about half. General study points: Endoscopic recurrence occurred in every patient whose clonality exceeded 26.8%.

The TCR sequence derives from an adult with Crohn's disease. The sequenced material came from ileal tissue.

The CDR3 nucleotides read TGTGCCAGCAGCCCCTGCTGTGGACAGACGAACACTGAAGCTTTCTTT. Encoded protein: CASSPCCGQTNTEAFF. This chain links TRBV4-2 with TRBJ1-1; D possibly corresponds to TRBD1 (6 bases). This CDR3 contains 16 residues. Germline V gives CDR1 LGHNA, CDR2 YNFKEQ. The V end was cut by 4 bases, the J end by 1 base, with 16 bases between.